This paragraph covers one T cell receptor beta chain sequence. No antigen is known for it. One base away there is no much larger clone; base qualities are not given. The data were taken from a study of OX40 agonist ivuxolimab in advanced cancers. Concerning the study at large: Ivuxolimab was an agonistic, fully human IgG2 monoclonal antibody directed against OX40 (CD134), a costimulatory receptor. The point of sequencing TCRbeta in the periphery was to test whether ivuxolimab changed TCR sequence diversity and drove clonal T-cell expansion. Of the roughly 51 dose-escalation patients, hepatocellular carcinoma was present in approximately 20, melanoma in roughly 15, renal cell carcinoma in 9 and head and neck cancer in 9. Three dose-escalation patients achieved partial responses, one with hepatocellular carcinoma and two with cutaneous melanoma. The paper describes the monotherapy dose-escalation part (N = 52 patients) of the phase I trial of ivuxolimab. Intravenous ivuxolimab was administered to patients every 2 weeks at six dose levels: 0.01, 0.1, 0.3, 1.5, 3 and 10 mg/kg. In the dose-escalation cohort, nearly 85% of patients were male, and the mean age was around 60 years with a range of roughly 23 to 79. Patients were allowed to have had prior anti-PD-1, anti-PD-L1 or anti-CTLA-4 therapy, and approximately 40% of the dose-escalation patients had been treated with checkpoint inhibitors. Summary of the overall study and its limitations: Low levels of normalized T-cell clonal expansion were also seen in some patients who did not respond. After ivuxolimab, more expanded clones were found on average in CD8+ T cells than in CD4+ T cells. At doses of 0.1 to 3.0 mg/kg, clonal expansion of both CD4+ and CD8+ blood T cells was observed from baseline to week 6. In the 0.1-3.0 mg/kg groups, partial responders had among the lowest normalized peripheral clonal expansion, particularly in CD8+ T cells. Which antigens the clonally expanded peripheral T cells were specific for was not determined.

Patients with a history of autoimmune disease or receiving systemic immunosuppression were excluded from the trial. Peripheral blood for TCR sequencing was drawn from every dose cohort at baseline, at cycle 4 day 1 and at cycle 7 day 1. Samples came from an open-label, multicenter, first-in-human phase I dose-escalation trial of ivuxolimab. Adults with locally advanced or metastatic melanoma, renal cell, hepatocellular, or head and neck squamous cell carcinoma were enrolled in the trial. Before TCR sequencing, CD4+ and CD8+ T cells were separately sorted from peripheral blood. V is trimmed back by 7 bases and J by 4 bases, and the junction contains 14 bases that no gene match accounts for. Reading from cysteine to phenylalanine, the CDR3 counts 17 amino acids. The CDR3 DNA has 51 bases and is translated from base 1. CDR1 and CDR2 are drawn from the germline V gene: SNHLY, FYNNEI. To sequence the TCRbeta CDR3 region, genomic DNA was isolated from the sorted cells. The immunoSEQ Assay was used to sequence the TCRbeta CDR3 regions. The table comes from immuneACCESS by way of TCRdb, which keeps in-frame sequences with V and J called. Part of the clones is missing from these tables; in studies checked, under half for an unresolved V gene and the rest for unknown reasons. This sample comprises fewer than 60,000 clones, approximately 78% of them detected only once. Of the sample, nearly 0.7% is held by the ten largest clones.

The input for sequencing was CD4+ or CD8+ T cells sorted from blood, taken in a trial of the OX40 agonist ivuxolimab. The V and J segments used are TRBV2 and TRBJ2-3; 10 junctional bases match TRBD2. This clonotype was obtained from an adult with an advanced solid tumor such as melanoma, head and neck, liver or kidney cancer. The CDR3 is CASKLEASGGTADTQYF. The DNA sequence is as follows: TGTGCCAGCAAACTTGAGGCTAGCGGGGGAACTGCAGATACGCAGTATTTT.